A single sample gave rise to the 26 T cell receptor beta chains below, sequenced in a study of OX40 agonist ivuxolimab in advanced cancers. Receptors were amplified or captured by the immunoSEQ multiplex PCR assay. The table was pulled from immuneACCESS by TCRdb, which kept in-frame rearrangements only. Such tables lose some clones; where checked, under half of the loss comes from unresolved V genes, and the rest has no known cause. The sample table lists around 66,000 clones, around 85% of them with a count of one. The top ten clonotypes cover approximately 3.7% of the sample. Sequenced here: CD4+ or CD8+ T cells sorted from blood, sampled in a trial of the OX40 agonist ivuxolimab. Source of these receptors: an adult with an advanced solid tumor such as melanoma, head and neck, liver or kidney cancer.

The chain recombines TRBV5-1 with TRBJ2-7, with unresolved D. Germline assignment: CDR1 SGHRS and CDR2 YFSETQ. The ends were cut back, 1 base at V and 2 bases at J, with 10 bases in the middle. This CDR3 is built from 14 residues. Here the CDR3 reads CASSLLTPTYEQYF. The CDR3 nucleotides are TGCGCCAGCAGCTTGTTGACTCCTACCTACGAGCAGTACTTC.

This chain uses TRBV5-4 with TRBJ1-1; D call uncertain. V was pared by 3 bases and J by 8 bases, with 8 bases between. Per the germline V gene, CDR1 is SGHNT and CDR2 is YYREEE (reference sequence). The CDR3 loop spans 11 amino acids. CDR3 protein: CASSSQKEAFF. DNA of the CDR3: TGTGCCAGCAGCTCCCAGAAGGAAGCTTTCTTT.

The genes are TRBV5-1 and TRBJ2-5; 7 nucleotides align to TRBD1. Germline V gene sequence: CDR1 SGHRS, CDR2 YFSETQ. The CDR3 has 15 residues. The V gene end was trimmed by 0 bases and the J gene end by 2 bases; junction bases not matched to a gene: 4. DNA for the CDR3: TGCGCCAGCAGCTTGGGGACAGGACTGCAAGAGACCCAGTACTTC. Encoded protein: CASSLGTGLQETQYF.

This clone has a single count. V usage is TRBV19 and J usage is TRBJ1-1, with D maybe TRBD1 (6 bases). The CDR3 is made up of 13 amino acids. The germline V gene encodes CDR1 LNHDA and CDR2 SQIVND (reference sequence). V dropped 9 bases and J dropped 4 bases, with 15 bases sitting between them. CDR3: CASRNRDGTEAFF. DNA of the CDR3: TGTGCCAGCCGAAACAGGGACGGCACTGAAGCTTTCTTT. Full variable domain (outside the CDR3, taken from reference TRBV19 and TRBJ1-1): DGGITQSPKYLFRKEGQNVTLSCEQNLNHDAMYWYRQDPGQGLRLIYYSQIVNDFQKGDIAEGYSVSREKKESFPLTVTSAQKNPTAFYLCASRNRDGTEAFFGQGTRLTVV.

This sequence joins TRBV2 and TRBJ2-1; perhaps TRBD2 as D (5 bases). This CDR3 spans 13 amino acids. V lost 7 bases and J lost 6, with 13 bases in between. Germline loops: CDR1 SNHLY, CDR2 FYNNEI. The CDR3 nucleotides are TGTGCCAGCACCCAGGACTGGCTCAATGAGCAGTTCTTC. It encodes CASTQDWLNEQFF. Filled out from reference TRBV2 and TRBJ2-1, the complete variable domain reads EPEVTQTPSHQVTQMGQEVILRCVPISNHLYFYWYRQILGQKVEFLVSFYNNEISEKSEIFDDQFSVERPDGSNFTLKIRSTKLEDSAMYFCASTQDWLNEQFFGPGTRLTVL.

The chain employs TRBV5-1 and TRBJ2-3, with TRBD1 matching over 9 bases. V shed 4 bases and J 4 bases; nucleotides not matched to a gene: 10. The CDR3 sequence is 16 residues long. Per the germline V gene, CDR1 is SGHRS and CDR2 is YFSETQ. CDR3 bases: TGCGCCAGCAGCACAGGACAGGGGACACAAGCAGATACGCAGTATTTT. It specifies CASSTGQGTQADTQYF.

The CDR3 here is CASSLAGPDYYEQYF. CDR3 nucleotide sequence: TGCGCCAGCAGCCTGGCCGGGCCTGATTACTACGAGCAGTACTTC. The chain uses TRBV5-1 and TRBJ2-7; no clear D gene. This CDR3 has 15 amino acids. From germline, CDR1 is SGHRS and CDR2 YFSETQ. The germline V and J ends were trimmed by 4 bases and 3 bases, with 17 bases remaining between them.

The chain combines TRBV18 with TRBJ2-1; D is possibly TRBD1 or TRBD2 (5 bases each). This CDR3 region has 15 residues. The germline V and J ends were trimmed by 6 bases and 5 bases, with 17 bases remaining between them. CDR1 and CDR2 from the germline V gene are KGHSH and LQKENI. The CDR3 DNA is TGTGCCAGCTCCCAAGAGGGGCAGACGAACAATGAGCAGTTCTTC. Protein sequence: CASSQEGQTNNEQFF.

The CDR3 nucleotides are TGTGCCTGGAGCACGCTTGGGGGGAGGAATTCACCCCTCCACTTT. It specifies CAWSTLGGRNSPLHF. The chain is built from TRBV30 and TRBJ1-6, with a tentative D call TRBD1 (5 bases). V lost 3 bases to trimming and J lost 7 bases, with 16 bases between them. Germline CDR1 and CDR2: GTSNPN and SVGIG (reference sequence). The CDR3 runs to 15 residues.

The chain recombines TRBV7-2 with TRBJ2-3; TRBD2 is a possible D gene (5 bases). The V and J ends lost 5 bases and 0 bases respectively, with 12 bases between them. The CDR3 covers 15 residues. CDR1 is SGHTA, CDR2 FQGNSA, per germline. In DNA, the CDR3 is TGTGCCAGCAGCCTTCAAAAGCGGAGCACAGATACGCAGTATTTT. It yields the protein CASSLQKRSTDTQYF.

CDR3 DNA sequence: TGTGCCAGCACGGAGGGGACTAGCGGGGGGCCCTACGAGCAGTACTTC. It encodes CASTEGTSGGPYEQYF. The V and J genes are TRBV2 and TRBJ2-7, with 15 bases that match TRBD2. V was clipped by 7 bases and J by 2 bases; unmatched bases: 6. Germline CDR1 is SNHLY and CDR2 is FYNNEI. CDR3 length: 16 residues. The variable domain in full, completed from reference TRBV2 and TRBJ2-7, reads EPEVTQTPSHQVTQMGQEVILRCVPISNHLYFYWYRQILGQKVEFLVSFYNNEISEKSEIFDDQFSVERPDGSNFTLKIRSTKLEDSAMYFCASTEGTSGGPYEQYFGPGTRLTVT.

The CDR3 loop reads CASSLSGPRETQYF. As DNA, the CDR3 is TGTGCCAGCAGCTTAAGCGGTCCGAGAGAGACCCAGTACTTC. This sequence joins TRBV11-3 and TRBJ2-5, with a tentative D call TRBD2 (5 bases). Trimming stripped 2 bases from V and 4 bases from J, with 11 bases between. From germline, CDR1 is SGHNT and CDR2 YENEEA. The CDR3 consists of 14 residues.

In its sample, this clone was seen a few times. The chain employs TRBV5-1 and TRBJ1-3; D call uncertain. Germline V gene sequence: CDR1 SGHRS, CDR2 YFSETQ. This CDR3 is built from 15 residues. V lost 1 base and J lost 4, with 12 bases in between. CDR3 loop: CASSLIGGGGNTIYF. The DNA of the CDR3 is TGCGCCAGCAGCTTGATAGGCGGTGGGGGAAACACCATATATTTT.

V gene TRBV9 combines with J gene TRBJ2-2; D is possibly TRBD2 (5 bases). This CDR3 has 16 residues. Germline lookup yields CDR1 SGDLS and CDR2 YYNGEE. Trimming shortened V by 1 base and J by 4 bases, and 14 bases separated the two germline ends. The DNA for the CDR3 is TGTGCCAGCAGCGTACTGGACTCACGGGGCACCGGGGAGCTGTTTTTT. It is translated as CASSVLDSRGTGELFF.

The gene calls are TRBV27 and TRBJ2-7, with D possibly matching TRBD1 (6 bases). This CDR3 has 14 residues. From germline, CDR1 is MNHEY and CDR2 SMNVEV (reference sequence). Trimming cost V 8 bases and J 3 bases, with 17 bases left between them. The chain's CDR3 is CASADRSRVYEQYF. The CDR3 nucleotides are TGTGCCAGCGCAGACAGGTCGCGAGTCTACGAGCAGTACTTC.

V is TRBV21-1 and J is TRBJ1-2. TRBV21-1 is marked as a pseudogene. CDR3 length: 16 residues. This CDR3 is CASSTGDYILRYGYTF. In nucleotides, the CDR3 is TGTGCCAGCAGCACAGGGGACTACATCCTACGCTATGGCTACACCTTC.

This sequence joins TRBV10-1 and TRBJ1-5; D is uncertain. V dropped 3 bases and J dropped 4 bases, with 7 bases sitting between them. Germline V lookup: CDR1 WNHNN, CDR2 SYGVQD (reference sequence). This CDR3 has 13 amino acids. CDR3 bases: TGCGCCAGCAGTGAAAACAGTAATCAGCCCCAGCATTTT. Translating gives CASSENSNQPQHF.

The V and J genes are TRBV11-2 and TRBJ2-6; the match to TRBD1 covers 10 bases. Germline V lookup: CDR1 SGHAT, CDR2 FQNNGV. The CDR3 sequence is 17 residues long. V lost 7 bases to trimming and J lost 0 bases; unmatched junction nucleotides: 6. The CDR3 nucleotides are TGTGCCAGCACCCGGACAGGGGGAAGCTCTGGGGCCAACGTCCTGACTTTC. Encoded protein: CASTRTGGSSGANVLTF.

This rearrangement joins TRBV7-9 to TRBJ1-4, with a possible D match to TRBD1 (5 bases). Germline V lookup: CDR1 SEHNR, CDR2 FQNEAQ (reference sequence). This CDR3 spans 14 amino acids. The V end lost 3 bases, the J end lost 7 bases, and 12 bases lay between the germline ends. Written as DNA, the CDR3 is TGTGCCAGCAGCTTCAGAGGGGTTGGTGAAAAACTGTTTTTT. Protein sequence: CASSFRGVGEKLFF.

The V call is TRBV7-3, the J call TRBJ2-5; 10 bases fit TRBD2. Trimming removed 2 bases from V and 5 bases from J; junction bases left unmatched: 8. This CDR3 comprises 16 residues. Germline V lookup: CDR1 SGHTA, CDR2 FQGTGA. CDR3 protein: CASSLGAGGFMETQYF. CDR3 sequence (DNA): TGTGCCAGCAGCTTAGGAGCGGGAGGGTTCATGGAGACCCAGTACTTC.

This sequence joins TRBV15 and TRBJ2-5, with 12 nucleotides matching TRBD2. Looked up from germline, CDR1 is LNHNV and CDR2 is YYDKDF (reference sequence). With V trimmed by 0 bases and J by 4 bases, 6 bases remained unmatched. The CDR3 contains 17 residues. CDR3 DNA sequence: TGTGCCACCAGCAGAGACCCCGGACTAGCGGGAAGAGAGACCCAGTACTTC. It yields the protein CATSRDPGLAGRETQYF. The full variable domain, in which reference TRBV15 and TRBJ2-5 provide the parts outside the CDR3, is DAMVIQNPRYQVTQFGKPVTLSCSQTLNHNVMYWYQQKSSQAPKLLFHYYDKDFNNEADTPDNFQSRRPNTSFCFLDIRSPGLGDTAMYLCATSRDPGLAGRETQYFGPGTRLLVL.

This clone came up once. The chain joins TRBV7-8 to TRBJ1-1; perhaps TRBD1 as D (5 bases). Trimming stripped 8 bases from V and 3 bases from J, with 16 bases between. CDR3 length equals 14 residues. The germline CDR1 and CDR2 sequences are SGHVS and FQNEAQ. The CDR3: CASQREVGDTEAFF. In DNA, the CDR3 is TGTGCCAGCCAACGCGAGGTAGGGGACACTGAAGCTTTCTTT.

V gene TRBV6-6 combines with J gene TRBJ2-7, with unresolved D. The V end was cut by 6 bases, the J end by 5 bases, with 14 bases between. Looked up from germline, CDR1 is MNHNY and CDR2 is SVGAGI (reference sequence). The CDR3 loop spans 13 amino acids. CDR3 protein: CASRLPLTHEQYF. CDR3 DNA sequence: TGTGCCAGCAGACTTCCTCTCACCCACGAGCAGTACTTC.

The chain joins TRBV5-1 to TRBJ2-1; possibly TRBD2 for D (6 bases). V was trimmed by 0 bases and J by 4 bases, leaving 11 bases between them. The CDR3 runs to 15 residues. In germline, CDR1 is SGHRS, CDR2 YFSETQ. The CDR3 nucleotides are TGCGCCAGCAGCTTGGACAGCGGGCCTTACAATGAGCAGTTCTTC. Translated, it gives CASSLDSGPYNEQFF.

This sequence joins TRBV29-1 and TRBJ2-2, with a possible D match to TRBD1 (5 bases). V lost 3 bases and J lost 3, with 8 bases in between. Germline assignment: CDR1 SQVTM and CDR2 ANQGSEA. This CDR3 has 13 amino acids. The CDR3 sequence: CSVEAGYTGELFF. The CDR3 DNA reads TGCAGCGTTGAGGCAGGGTACACCGGGGAGCTGTTTTTT.

The chain recombines TRBV19 with TRBJ2-5, with D uncertain. Germline CDR1 LNHDA, CDR2 SQIVND (reference sequence). Trimming took 3 bases from V and 2 from J, leaving 19 bases between them. This CDR3 contains 17 residues. This chain's CDR3 is CASSIPKKSDQQETQYF. In nucleotides, the CDR3 is TGTGCCAGTAGTATCCCGAAGAAATCGGACCAACAAGAGACCCAGTACTTC.